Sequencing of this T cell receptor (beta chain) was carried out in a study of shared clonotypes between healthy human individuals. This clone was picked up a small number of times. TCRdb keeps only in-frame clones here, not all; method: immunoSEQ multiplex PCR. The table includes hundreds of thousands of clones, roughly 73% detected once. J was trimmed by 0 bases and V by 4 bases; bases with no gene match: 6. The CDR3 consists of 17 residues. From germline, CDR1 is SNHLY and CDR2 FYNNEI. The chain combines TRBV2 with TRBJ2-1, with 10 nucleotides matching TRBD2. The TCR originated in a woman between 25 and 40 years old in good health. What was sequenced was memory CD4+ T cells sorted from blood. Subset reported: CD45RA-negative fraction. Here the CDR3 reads CASSGGLAPTSYNEQFF. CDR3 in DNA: TGTGCCAGCAGTGGGGGACTAGCGCCCACCTCCTACAATGAGCAGTTCTTC.